This entry lists 2 T cell receptor beta chains sequenced from one sample in a study of memory CD8 T cells in hepatitis C reinfection. Time point: pre-reinfection, 55 to 20 weeks before reinfection detection. Sorted cells were sequenced directly ex vivo without any in vitro expansion. Here immunoSEQ multiplex PCR was the method, and the copy in TCRdb shows in-frame clones only, minus some. The sample records tens of thousands of clones, approximately 89% being singletons. Sequenced sample: naive CD8+ T cells sorted from blood. These receptors originate from a young man with hepatitis C virus infection.

This rearrangement joins TRBV27 to TRBJ2-5, with D maybe TRBD1 (5 bases). The CDR3 loop spans 13 amino acids. Looked up from germline, CDR1 is MNHEY and CDR2 is SMNVEV (reference sequence). The V and J ends lost 3 bases and 5 bases respectively, with 10 bases between them. The DNA of the CDR3 is TGTGCCAGCAGTTTCCAGGGTTCGGAGACCCAGTACTTC. It encodes CASSFQGSETQYF.

The CDR3 loop is CASGGAYNEQFF. The CDR3 DNA follows: TGTGCCAGCGGGGGGGCTTATAATGAGCAGTTCTTC. The J gene is TRBJ2-1, the V gene TRBV5-4; the D gene is possibly TRBD2 (7 bases). V was pared by 7 bases and J by 7 bases, with 12 bases between. The CDR3 has 12 amino acids. Looked up from germline, CDR1 is SGHNT and CDR2 is YYREEE (reference sequence).